This T cell receptor (beta chain) stems from a study of shared clonotypes between healthy human individuals. The CDR3 length is 14 residues. V lost 6 bases and J 5 bases, leaving 16 bases between the germline ends. CDR1 SNHLY and CDR2 FYNNEI come from the germline V gene. CD45RO-negative cells were positively selected for CCR7, leaving out terminally differentiated effector memory CD45RA+ cells. An assay was performed, and its level was deep. Sequencing was performed with immunoSEQ multiplex PCR; in TCRdb, only in-frame clones are kept and a portion is missing. This table has more than 500,000 clones, 85% to 95% appearing once.

This chain links TRBV2 with TRBJ1-2; D possibly corresponds to TRBD1 (5 bases). The sequenced sample was naive CD8+ T cells sorted from blood. The TCR was taken from a woman aged 25 to 39 in good health. The CDR3 nucleotides are TGTGCCAGCAGCGACGACAGATTCGGATATGGCTACACCTTC. It yields the protein CASSDDRFGYGYTF. Looking up the rest from reference TRBV2 and TRBJ1-2 gives the full variable domain: EPEVTQTPSHQVTQMGQEVILRCVPISNHLYFYWYRQILGQKVEFLVSFYNNEISEKSEIFDDQFSVERPDGSNFTLKIRSTKLEDSAMYFCASSDDRFGYGYTFGSGTRLTVV.